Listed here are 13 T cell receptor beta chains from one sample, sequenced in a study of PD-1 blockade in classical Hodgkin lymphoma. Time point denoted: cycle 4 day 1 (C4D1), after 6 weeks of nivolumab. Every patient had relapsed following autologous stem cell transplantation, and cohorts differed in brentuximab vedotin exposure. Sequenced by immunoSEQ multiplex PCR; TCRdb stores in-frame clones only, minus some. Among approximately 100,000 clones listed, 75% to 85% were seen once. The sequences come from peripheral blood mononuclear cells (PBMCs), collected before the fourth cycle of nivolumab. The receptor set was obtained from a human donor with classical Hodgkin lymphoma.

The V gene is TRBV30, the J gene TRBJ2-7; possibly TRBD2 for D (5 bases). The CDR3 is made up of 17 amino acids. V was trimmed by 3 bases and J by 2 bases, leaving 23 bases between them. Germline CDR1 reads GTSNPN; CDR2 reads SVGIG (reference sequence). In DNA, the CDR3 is TGTGCCTGGAGCCCAGCCCCCCGCCTAGCCGCTACCTACGAGCAGTACTTC. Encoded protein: CAWSPAPRLAATYEQYF.

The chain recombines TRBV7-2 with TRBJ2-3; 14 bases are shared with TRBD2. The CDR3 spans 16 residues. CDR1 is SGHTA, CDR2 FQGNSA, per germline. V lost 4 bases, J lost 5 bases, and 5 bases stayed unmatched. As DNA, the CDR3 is TGTGCCAGCAGCTGGGGACTAGCGGGAGAAATAGATACGCAGTATTTT. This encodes CASSWGLAGEIDTQYF.

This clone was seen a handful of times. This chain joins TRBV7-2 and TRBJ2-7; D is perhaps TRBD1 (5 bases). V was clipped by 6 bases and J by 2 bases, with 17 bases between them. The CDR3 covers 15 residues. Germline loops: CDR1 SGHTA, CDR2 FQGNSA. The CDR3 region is CASSTGHGPTYEQYF. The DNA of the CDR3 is TGTGCCAGCAGTACCGGACATGGGCCGACCTACGAGCAGTACTTC. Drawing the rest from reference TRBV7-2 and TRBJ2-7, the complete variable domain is GAGVSQSPSNKVTEKGKDVELRCDPISGHTALYWYRQSLGQGLEFLIYFQGNSAPDKSGLPSDRFSAERTGGSVSTLTIQRTQQEDSAVYLCASSTGHGPTYEQYFGPGTRLTVT.

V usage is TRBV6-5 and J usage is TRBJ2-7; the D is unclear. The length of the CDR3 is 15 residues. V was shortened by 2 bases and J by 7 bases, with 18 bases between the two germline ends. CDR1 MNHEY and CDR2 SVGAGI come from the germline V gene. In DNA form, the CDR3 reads TGTGCCAGCAGTTACCAAAACCCCCAGGTCGCGGAGCAGTACTTC. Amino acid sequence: CASSYQNPQVAEQYF.

CDR3 sequence reads: CASPKAASSTDTQYF. The CDR3 DNA is TGTGCCAGCCCAAAAGCAGCATCTAGCACAGATACGCAGTATTTT. This chain connects TRBV28 to TRBJ2-3; D remains unclear. Germline loops: CDR1 MDHEN, CDR2 SYDVKM. Trimming left V 8 bases short and J 0 bases short, with 15 bases between. The CDR3 spans 15 residues.

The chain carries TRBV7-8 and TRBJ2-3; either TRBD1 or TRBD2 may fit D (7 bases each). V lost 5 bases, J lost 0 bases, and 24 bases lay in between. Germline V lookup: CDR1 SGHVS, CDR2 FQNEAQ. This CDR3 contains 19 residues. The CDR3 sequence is CASSAFRGPSGTSTDTQYF. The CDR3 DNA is TGTGCCAGCAGCGCTTTTAGGGGGCCTAGCGGAACTAGCACAGATACGCAGTATTTT.

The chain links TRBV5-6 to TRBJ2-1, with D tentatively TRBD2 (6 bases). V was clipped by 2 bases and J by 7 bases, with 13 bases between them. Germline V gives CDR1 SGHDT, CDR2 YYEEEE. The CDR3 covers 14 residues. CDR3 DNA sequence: TGTGCCAGCAGCTTACCCGCCAGCGGGAATGAGCAGTTCTTC. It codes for CASSLPASGNEQFF.

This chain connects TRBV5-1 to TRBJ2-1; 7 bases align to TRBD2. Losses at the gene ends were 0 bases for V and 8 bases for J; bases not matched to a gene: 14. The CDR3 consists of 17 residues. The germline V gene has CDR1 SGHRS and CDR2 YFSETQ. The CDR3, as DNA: TGCGCCAGCAGCTTGGCTTTCGGGGGGATAAGGGCCGATGAGCAGTTCTTC. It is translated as CASSLAFGGIRADEQFF.

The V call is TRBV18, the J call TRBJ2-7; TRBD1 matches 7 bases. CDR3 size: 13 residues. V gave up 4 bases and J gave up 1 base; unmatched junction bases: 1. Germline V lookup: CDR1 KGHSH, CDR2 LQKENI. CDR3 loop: CASSQQGSYEQYF. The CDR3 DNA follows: TGTGCCAGCTCACAACAGGGGTCCTACGAGCAGTACTTC.

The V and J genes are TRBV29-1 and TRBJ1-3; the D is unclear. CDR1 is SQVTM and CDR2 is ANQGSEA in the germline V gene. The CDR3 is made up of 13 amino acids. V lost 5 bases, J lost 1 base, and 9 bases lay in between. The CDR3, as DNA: TGCAGCGTTCAGATTTGGTCTGGAAACACCATATATTTT. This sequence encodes CSVQIWSGNTIYF.

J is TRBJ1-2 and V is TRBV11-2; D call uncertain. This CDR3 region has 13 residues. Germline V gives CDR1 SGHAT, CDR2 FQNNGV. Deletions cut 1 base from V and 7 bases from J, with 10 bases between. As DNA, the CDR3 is TGTGCCAGCAGCTTAGGGAGGTATGGTGGCTACACCTTC. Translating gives CASSLGRYGGYTF.

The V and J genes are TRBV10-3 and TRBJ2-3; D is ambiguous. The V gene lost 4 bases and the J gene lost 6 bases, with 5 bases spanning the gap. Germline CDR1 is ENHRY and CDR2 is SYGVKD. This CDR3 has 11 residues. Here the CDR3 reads CAISAQDTQYF. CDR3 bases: TGTGCCATCAGTGCCCAGGATACGCAGTATTTT.

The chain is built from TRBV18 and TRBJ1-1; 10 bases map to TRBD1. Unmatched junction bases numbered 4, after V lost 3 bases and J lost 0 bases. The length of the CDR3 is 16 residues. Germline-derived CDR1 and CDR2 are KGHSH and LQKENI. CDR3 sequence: CASSPGQGGLNTEAFF. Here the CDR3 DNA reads TGTGCCAGCTCACCTGGACAGGGGGGGCTGAACACTGAAGCTTTCTTT.